This TCR beta chain was sequenced during a study of early T cells in non-severe SARS-CoV-2 infection. TCRdb reanalysed the 5' RACE reads using MiXCR and keeps one entry per CDR3 protein. The sample includes 25,000 to 35,000 distinct CDR3 sequences, about 3.9% of them seen just once. V lost 4 bases and J lost 7, with 8 bases in between. The CDR3 has 12 residues. Germline loops: CDR1 LNHDA, CDR2 SQIVND (reference sequence). This clonotype was observed many times. The chain links TRBV19 to TRBJ2-1, with no clear D. Sample: whole blood. The sequence was obtained from an adult who was a healthcare worker with PCR-confirmed SARS-CoV-2 infection or an uninfected control (not recorded which). CDR3 sequence reads: CASSSGANEQFF. The CDR3 DNA follows: TGTGCCAGTAGTAGTGGCGCGAATGAGCAGTTCTTC. Drawing the rest from reference TRBV19 and TRBJ2-1, the complete variable domain is DGGITQSPKYLFRKEGQNVTLSCEQNLNHDAMYWYRQDPGQGLRLIYYSQIVNDFQKGDIAEGYSVSREKKESFPLTVTSAQKNPTAFYLCASSSGANEQFFGPGTRLTVL.